The 28 T cell receptor beta chains given below trace back to one sample, sequenced in a study of control samples from healthy donors and cancer patients. Repertoires were generated with immunoSEQ multiplex PCR, while TCRdb's copy carries only in-frame clones and drops some. The sample has 85,000 to 90,000 clones; 85% are singletons. The sample comprised blood. Every receptor here comes from a woman between 40 and 50 years old in good health.

The gene calls are TRBV11-3 and TRBJ2-2, with 9 bases matching TRBD2. Germline V gene lookup returns CDR1 SGHNT and CDR2 YENEEA. The trim removed 4 bases at V and 3 bases at J, leaving 9 bases unmatched. The CDR3 length is 17 residues. The chain's CDR3 is CASSSPSLAGDTGELFF. The DNA for the CDR3 is TGTGCCAGCAGCTCCCCTTCTTTAGCGGGGGACACCGGGGAGCTGTTTTTT.

A few counts support this clone. The chain combines TRBV7-2 with TRBJ2-7, with a tentative D call TRBD1 (5 bases). The CDR3 totals 13 residues. V was trimmed by 5 bases and J by 7 bases, leaving 15 bases between them. The germline V gene has CDR1 SGHTA and CDR2 FQGNSA. CDR3 protein: CASSRDSLGEQYF. The CDR3 nucleotides read TGTGCCAGCAGCCGCGACAGTCTTGGAGAGCAGTACTTC.

The rearrangement links TRBV24-1 to TRBJ2-1; a possible D gene is TRBD1 (7 bases). V was cut by 3 bases and J by 9 bases, with 17 bases left in between. CDR3 length: 15 amino acids. CDR1 and CDR2 (germline): KGHDR, SFDVKD. This chain's CDR3 is CATSDQGGGIGEQFF. The CDR3 coding sequence is TGTGCCACCAGTGATCAGGGGGGTGGAATCGGTGAGCAGTTCTTC.

The rearrangement joins TRBV6-2 or TRBV6-3 to TRBJ2-3; a weak D match, TRBD2 (7 bases). This CDR3 is 15 amino acids long. Germline assignment: CDR1 MNHEY and CDR2 SVGEGT. Trimming cost V 2 bases and J 3 bases, with 12 bases left between them. The CDR3 sequence is CASSYTKGGTDTQYF. In DNA form, the CDR3 reads TGTGCCAGCAGTTACACGAAGGGGGGGACAGATACGCAGTATTTT.

As DNA, the CDR3 is TGCAGTGCTAGGCAGGGGGGAGGCTACACCTTC. It yields the protein CSARQGGGYTF. J is TRBJ1-2 and V is TRBV20-1; 7 bases map to TRBD1. Germline V CDR1 and CDR2: DFQATT, SNEGSKA (reference sequence). There are 11 residues in the CDR3. The ends lost 3 bases at V and 8 bases at J; junction bases unmatched: 3.

Concerning this clone: This same CDR3 is encoded by further DNA sequences in the sample. This chain uses TRBV20-1 with TRBJ1-2; no reliable D call. Germline lookup yields CDR1 DFQATT and CDR2 SNEGSKA (reference sequence). CDR3 length: 11 amino acids. V lost 6 bases and J 4 bases, leaving 9 bases between the germline ends. CDR3 nucleotide sequence: TGCAGTGCCCGCGTGGGCTATGGCTACACCTTC. Translating it yields CSARVGYGYTF.

V is TRBV2 and J is TRBJ1-6; a possible D gene is TRBD1 (6 bases). Germline assignment: CDR1 SNHLY and CDR2 FYNNEI. V gave up 5 bases and J gave up 6 bases, with 11 bases separating them. CDR3 length: 14 amino acids. CDR3 region: CASSIDRFNSPLHF. CDR3 bases: TGTGCCAGCAGTATCGACAGGTTTAATTCACCCCTCCACTTT.

The J gene is TRBJ1-4, the V gene TRBV9; tentative D call: TRBD1 (6 bases). Trimming removed 0 bases from V and 8 bases from J, with 17 bases in between. The CDR3 is 16 amino acids. The germline CDR1 and CDR2 sequences are SGDLS and YYNGEE. The CDR3 here is CASSVAGGGVEEKLFF. The CDR3 nucleotides are TGTGCCAGCAGCGTAGCTGGGGGGGGCGTTGAAGAAAAACTGTTTTTT. The whole variable domain, filled in from reference TRBV9 and TRBJ1-4, reads DSGVTQTPKHLITATGQRVTLRCSPRSGDLSVYWYQQSLDQGLQFLIQYYNGEERAKGNILERFSAQQFPDLHSELNLSSLELGDSALYFCASSVAGGGVEEKLFFGSGTQLSVL.

The chain employs TRBV18 and TRBJ1-6, with D hard to call. Deletions cut 2 bases from V and 7 bases from J, with 21 bases between. There are 18 residues in the CDR3. The V gene's germline CDR1 is KGHSH and CDR2 LQKENI. The CDR3 DNA sequence: TGTGCCAGCTCACCAGCTCCCCAGGACCTGTTGGGGAATTCACCCCTCCACTTT. It encodes CASSPAPQDLLGNSPLHF.

This clone showed up just a few times. This chain connects TRBV6-1 to TRBJ2-7; D possibly corresponds to TRBD1 (6 bases). V was shortened by 1 base and J by 1 base, with 11 bases between the two germline ends. The CDR3 sequence is 15 residues long. Germline assignment: CDR1 MNHNS and CDR2 SASEGT. In DNA form, the CDR3 reads TGTGCCAGCAGTGAAGGAACAGGGCCTTCCTACGAGCAGTACTTC. The encoded protein is CASSEGTGPSYEQYF.

The chain is built from TRBV25-1 and TRBJ1-1; D is unresolved. Per germline, CDR1 MGHDK and CDR2 SYGVNS. V gave up 6 bases and J gave up 10 bases, with 15 bases separating them. The CDR3 runs to 12 residues. The CDR3: CASRGDLAVAFF. The DNA of the CDR3 is TGTGCCAGCAGGGGTGATTTGGCGGTAGCTTTCTTT. Together with reference TRBV25-1 and TRBJ1-1, the CDR3 gives the full variable domain: EADIYQTPRYLVIGTGKKITLECSQTMGHDKMYWYQQDPGMELHLIHYSYGVNSTEKGDLSSESTVSRIRTEHFPLTLESARPSHTSQYLCASRGDLAVAFFGQGTRLTVV.

This chain uses TRBV27 with TRBJ2-2, with D perhaps TRBD2 (6 bases). Germline lookup yields CDR1 MNHEY and CDR2 SMNVEV (reference sequence). V shed 1 base and J shed 3 bases, with 27 bases lying between them. The CDR3 totals 21 residues. The CDR3 protein is CASSLFTPAGDSGMDTGELFF. The CDR3 coding sequence is TGTGCCAGCAGTTTATTTACCCCGGCCGGGGATAGCGGCATGGACACCGGGGAGCTGTTTTTT.

This chain uses TRBV7-2 with TRBJ1-4; 7 bases are shared with TRBD1. Germline CDR1 reads SGHTA; CDR2 reads FQGNSA. V dropped 5 bases and J dropped 7; count of bases not matched to a gene: 7. The length of the CDR3 is 14 residues. CDR3 nucleotide sequence: TGTGCCAGCAGCCCGACAGGGTCTGGTGAAAAACTGTTTTTT. Amino acid sequence: CASSPTGSGEKLFF.

J is TRBJ2-1 and V is TRBV7-3, with TRBD1 matching 8 bases. Trimming took 2 bases from V and 8 from J; bases not matched to a gene: 8. CDR1 SGHTA and CDR2 FQGTGA come from the germline V gene. CDR3 size: 15 residues. The CDR3: CASSLVQGAIHEQFF. As DNA, the CDR3 is TGTGCCAGCAGCTTAGTTCAGGGGGCGATTCATGAGCAGTTCTTC.

As DNA, the CDR3 is TGTGCCAGCAGCGATACAGGGGCTGGGGCCAACGTCCTGACTTTC. As protein: CASSDTGAGANVLTF. The chain joins TRBV11-3 to TRBJ2-6; 7 nucleotides match TRBD1. Trimming took 5 bases from V and 2 from J; bases not matched to a gene: 3. This CDR3 has 15 residues. Germline lookup yields CDR1 SGHNT and CDR2 YENEEA.

This rearrangement joins TRBV7-2 to TRBJ1-5; no clear D gene. Trimming pared 2 bases from V and 4 bases from J, leaving 6 bases between. CDR3 size: 13 residues. Per the germline V gene, CDR1 is SGHTA and CDR2 is FQGNSA. The CDR3 protein is CASSLQVNQPQHF. The CDR3 DNA sequence: TGTGCCAGCAGCTTACAGGTTAATCAGCCCCAGCATTTT.

CDR3 protein: CASRTGVAGNTIYF. DNA of the CDR3: TGTGCCAGCAGGACAGGGGTGGCTGGAAACACCATATATTTT. The V and J genes are TRBV2 and TRBJ1-3; 8 bases map to TRBD1. The CDR3 extends over 14 amino acids. Per the germline V gene, CDR1 is SNHLY and CDR2 is FYNNEI. Trimming at V came to 6 bases and at J to 2 bases, leaving 3 bases not matched to a gene.

This chain uses TRBV6-2 or TRBV6-3 with TRBJ2-1, with 10 bases matching TRBD2. The CDR3 covers 15 residues. V shed 5 bases, J shed 5 bases, and the junction held 6 bases outside the gene matches. Germline V CDR1 and CDR2: MNHEY, SVGEGT. CDR3 sequence (DNA): TGTGCCAGCAGTCTGACTAGCGGGTACAACAATGAGCAGTTCTTC. Translation gives CASSLTSGYNNEQFF.

The chain couples TRBV6-6 to TRBJ1-1, with D unresolved. The V end was cut by 7 bases, the J end by 8 bases, with 11 bases between. This CDR3 region has 11 residues. Germline V CDR1 and CDR2: MNHNY, SVGAGI (reference sequence). The CDR3 reads CASTYRGEAFF. DNA of the CDR3: TGTGCCAGCACCTACCGAGGCGAAGCTTTCTTT.

The chain joins TRBV2 to TRBJ1-5; D is unresolved. V lost 7 bases to trimming and J lost 3 bases, with 13 bases between them. Germline V gives CDR1 SNHLY, CDR2 FYNNEI. This CDR3 has 14 amino acids. The CDR3 region has the DNA TGTGCCAGCACCCGAGAGGGATACAATCAGCCCCAGCATTTT. Residues: CASTREGYNQPQHF. Using reference TRBV2 and TRBJ1-5 for the parts outside the CDR3, the full variable domain is EPEVTQTPSHQVTQMGQEVILRCVPISNHLYFYWYRQILGQKVEFLVSFYNNEISEKSEIFDDQFSVERPDGSNFTLKIRSTKLEDSAMYFCASTREGYNQPQHFGDGTRLSIL.

This chain connects TRBV18 to TRBJ1-1, with D possibly being TRBD1 (5 bases). Germline assignment: CDR1 KGHSH and CDR2 LQKENI. Trimming removed 3 bases from V and 6 bases from J, with 14 bases in between. The CDR3 contains 14 residues. DNA of the CDR3: TGTGCCAGCTCACCGGCCGTTAGAGGGGCTGAAGCTTTCTTT. It is translated as CASSPAVRGAEAFF.

The chain is built from TRBV5-4 and TRBJ2-3; TRBD2 matches at 11 bases. Germline CDR1 is SGHNT and CDR2 is YYREEE (reference sequence). V gave up 4 bases and J gave up 2 bases; unmatched junction bases: 3. This CDR3 has 15 residues. CDR3 DNA: TGTGCCAGCAGCCCACTAGCGGGGGACACAGATACGCAGTATTTT. It codes for CASSPLAGDTDTQYF.

This clone was picked up many times. This rearrangement joins TRBV5-4 to TRBJ2-3; D is perhaps TRBD2 (6 bases). From germline, CDR1 is SGHNT and CDR2 YYREEE (reference sequence). This CDR3 contains 15 residues. Trimming removed 3 bases at V and 3 bases at J, with 14 bases between. CDR3 bases: TGTGCCAGCAGCTCTGGACCGGAGGGGACAGATACGCAGTATTTT. Protein sequence: CASSSGPEGTDTQYF. Full variable domain (missing parts from reference TRBV5-4 and TRBJ2-3): ETGVTQSPTHLIKTRGQQVTLRCSSQSGHNTVSWYQQALGQGPQFIFQYYREEENGRGNFPPRFSGLQFPNYSSELNVNALELDDSALYLCASSSGPEGTDTQYFGPGTRLTVL.

The rearrangement joins TRBV6-4 to TRBJ2-5; 14 positions agree with TRBD2. Germline V gene lookup returns CDR1 MRHNA and CDR2 SNTAGT. There are 16 residues in the CDR3. Unmatched junction bases numbered 9, after V lost 7 bases and J lost 5 bases. The CDR3 region is CASNETSGGAYETQYF. CDR3 DNA sequence: TGTGCCAGCAATGAGACTAGCGGGGGGGCTTATGAGACCCAGTACTTC.

The chain links TRBV6-5 to TRBJ1-1, with D possibly being TRBD1 (5 bases). V shed 0 bases and J shed 0 bases, with 8 bases lying between them. Germline CDR1 and CDR2: MNHEY and SVGAGI. This CDR3 spans 15 amino acids. DNA of the CDR3: TGTGCCAGCAGTTACTCGAGGGGACTGAACACTGAAGCTTTCTTT. This encodes CASSYSRGLNTEAFF.

V and J are TRBV5-6 and TRBJ1-1; 8 nucleotides match TRBD1. This CDR3 comprises 14 residues. V lost 1 base and J lost 4; bases outside the gene matches: 3. The germline V gene has CDR1 SGHDT and CDR2 YYEEEE. The CDR3, as DNA: TGTGCCAGCAGCTTGCCCGACAGGGGCACTGAAGCTTTCTTT. Translating gives CASSLPDRGTEAFF.

This chain uses TRBV5-8 with TRBJ2-4; 11 nucleotides line up with TRBD2. The germline gives CDR1 SGHTS, CDR2 YDEGEE. V dropped 3 bases and J dropped 0; count of bases not matched to a gene: 11. CDR3 length: 19 residues. The chain's CDR3 is CASSSTGGTSGLAKNIQYF. In DNA form, the CDR3 reads TGTGCCAGCAGCTCAACAGGGGGGACTAGCGGTTTAGCCAAAAACATTCAGTACTTC.

This chain connects TRBV5-1 to TRBJ1-4, with D possibly being TRBD1 (5 bases). There are 15 residues in the CDR3. The V end was cut by 2 bases, the J end by 0 bases, with 8 bases between. Germline CDR1 reads SGHRS; CDR2 reads YFSETQ. CDR3 coding DNA: TGCGCCAGCAGCTTACTGACAGCAACTAATGAAAAACTGTTTTTT. It translates to CASSLLTATNEKLFF.